The present entry profiles one T cell receptor (beta chain) with its context. The repertoire was sequenced with immunoSEQ multiplex PCR; TCRdb's copy has only in-frame clones and lacks some. The table shows under 150,000 clones, with around 93% occurring only once. The CDR3 extends over 14 amino acids. Germline V gene lookup returns CDR1 SNHLY and CDR2 FYNNEI. Trimming took 8 bases from V and 0 from J, leaving 13 bases between them. The sample originates from a study of T cell responses to AZD1222 COVID-19 vaccine. This receptor was obtained from an adult in good health. The V gene is TRBV2, the J gene TRBJ1-1; TRBD1 is a possible D gene (6 bases). Sample: peripheral blood, taken on day 0 of AZD1222 vaccination. The CDR3 coding sequence is TGTGCCAGCGGCACAGGGACGTTGAACACTGAAGCTTTCTTT. Translated: CASGTGTLNTEAFF.